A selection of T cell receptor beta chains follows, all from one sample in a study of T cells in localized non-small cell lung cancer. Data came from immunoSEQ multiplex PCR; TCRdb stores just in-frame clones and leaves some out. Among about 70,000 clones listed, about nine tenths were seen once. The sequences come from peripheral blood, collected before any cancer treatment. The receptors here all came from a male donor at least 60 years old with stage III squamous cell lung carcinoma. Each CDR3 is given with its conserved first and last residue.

CDR3: CAWAGTGNSPLHF
V: TRBV30

CDR3: CASSLERGDNEKLFF
V: TRBV5-1

CDR3: CASSSDRGRYEQYF
V: TRBV7-2

CDR3: CASSPGGVYTEAFF
V: TRBV5-1

CDR3: CASRMTPLNTEAFF
V: TRBV6-4

CDR3: CASSEADRQGVPQHF
V: TRBV6-1

CDR3: CASSSMGARINQPQHF
V: TRBV5-8

CDR3: CASSPPTDTQYF
V: TRBV6-5

CDR3: CASSIDRGSTGELFF
V: TRBV19

CDR3: CASSLYSSNTEAFF
V: TRBV5-6

CDR3: CASSEGQGRDQPQHF
V: TRBV6-6

CDR3: CASSRTHNTGELFF
V: TRBV18

CDR3: CASSHGQPNYGYTF
V: TRBV5-8

CDR3: CASSTGGFGQYF
V: TRBV27

CDR3: CASSDRGLLYGYTF
V: TRBV18

CDR3: CASSERRNTGELFF
V: TRBV6-1

CDR3: CASSYKGNGYTF
V: TRBV6-5

CDR3: CASSSRGRYNSPLHF
V: TRBV5-5

CDR3: CASSSGSLGYTF
V: TRBV27

CDR3: CASSQMAPLAGSPGELFF
V: TRBV14

CDR3: CASSLGMNTGELFF
V: TRBV7-2

CDR3: CASSPGGANTGELFF
V: TRBV5-1

CDR3: CASSLEQGSYNEQFF
V: TRBV5-8

CDR3: CASSLEPRQPQHF
V: TRBV5-4

CDR3: CASQVGTAEAFF
V: TRBV28

CDR3: CASSLARGEVTEAFF
V: TRBV5-1

CDR3: CASSQHRGSGELFF
V: TRBV19

CDR3: CASSPLRDGTSSTDTQYF
V: TRBV18

CDR3: CASSSTGVGHGYTF
V: TRBV6-1

CDR3: CASSFFGQRNTGELFF
V: TRBV5-5

CDR3: CASSTGTGVGQPQHF
V: TRBV19

CDR3: CASSLDPTAGTQYF
V: TRBV19